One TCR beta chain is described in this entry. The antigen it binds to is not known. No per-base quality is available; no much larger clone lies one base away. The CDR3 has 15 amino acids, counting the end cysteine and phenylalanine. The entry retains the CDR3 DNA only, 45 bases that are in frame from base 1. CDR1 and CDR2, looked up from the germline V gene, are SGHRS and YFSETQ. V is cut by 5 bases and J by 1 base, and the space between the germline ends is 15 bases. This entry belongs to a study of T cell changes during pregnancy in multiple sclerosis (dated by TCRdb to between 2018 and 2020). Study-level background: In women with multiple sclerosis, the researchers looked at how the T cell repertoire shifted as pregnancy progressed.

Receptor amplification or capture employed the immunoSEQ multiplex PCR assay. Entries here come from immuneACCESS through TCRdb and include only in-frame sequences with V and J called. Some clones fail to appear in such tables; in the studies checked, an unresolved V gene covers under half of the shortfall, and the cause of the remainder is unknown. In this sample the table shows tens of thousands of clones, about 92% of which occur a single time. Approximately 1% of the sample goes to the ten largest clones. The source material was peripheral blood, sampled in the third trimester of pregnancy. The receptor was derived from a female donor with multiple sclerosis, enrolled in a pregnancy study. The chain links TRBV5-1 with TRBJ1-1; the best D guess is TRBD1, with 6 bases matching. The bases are TGCGCCAGCAGGCCCCCCGGGACAACGAACACTGAAGCTTTCTTT. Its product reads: CASRPPGTTNTEAFF.